This T cell receptor beta chain appears in the sequencing data of a study of control samples from healthy donors and cancer patients. This table comes from immunoSEQ multiplex PCR, and its TCRdb copy is limited to in-frame clones, with some not included. The sample carries 120,000 or so clones, roughly 84% recorded once. The CDR3 is made up of 17 amino acids. Sequencing was performed on blood. The origin of this receptor is a man in his forties in good health. This sequence joins TRBV21-1 and TRBJ1-6; the table assigns TRBD1, which was not confirmed against the DNA. TRBV21-1 is an annotated pseudogene. CDR3 sequence: CASSNYRKSSYNSPLHF. The CDR3 DNA follows: TGTGCCAGCAGCAACTACAGGAAGAGCTCCTATAATTCACCCCTCCACTTT.